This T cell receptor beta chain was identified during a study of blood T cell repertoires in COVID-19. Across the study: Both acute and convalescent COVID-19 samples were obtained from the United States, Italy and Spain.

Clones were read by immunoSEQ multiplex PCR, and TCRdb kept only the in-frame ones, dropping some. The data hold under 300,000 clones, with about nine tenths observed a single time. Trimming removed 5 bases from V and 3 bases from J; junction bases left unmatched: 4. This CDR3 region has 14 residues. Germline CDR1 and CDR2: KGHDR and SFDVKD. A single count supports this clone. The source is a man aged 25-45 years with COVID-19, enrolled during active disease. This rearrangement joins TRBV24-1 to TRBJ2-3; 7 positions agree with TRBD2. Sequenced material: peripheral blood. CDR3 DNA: TGTGCCACCAGTGGCAGCGGGGTGACAGATACGCAGTATTTT. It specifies CATSGSGVTDTQYF.